These 25 T cell receptor beta chains came from one sample sequenced in a study of blood T cell repertoires in COVID-19. Generated by immunoSEQ multiplex PCR, the TCRdb table keeps only in-frame clones and is missing some. The sample lists more than 85,000 clones, over 85% seen once, with approximately 1.9% in the top ten. Material for sequencing was peripheral blood. The receptors were sampled from a woman aged 45-60 years with COVID-19, enrolled during active disease.

The chain is built from TRBV6-1 and TRBJ1-5; a possible D gene is TRBD1 (5 bases). The CDR3 totals 14 residues. Germline lookup yields CDR1 MNHNS and CDR2 SASEGT. V was trimmed by 8 bases and J by 7 bases, leaving 18 bases between them. CDR3 in amino acids: CASVRVQEKQPQHF. As DNA, the CDR3 is TGTGCCAGCGTGCGAGTACAGGAGAAACAGCCCCAGCATTTT.

This clone came up once. The chain carries TRBV3-1 (or the pseudogene TRBV3-2) and TRBJ1-5, with D possibly being TRBD1 (5 bases). The CDR3 is 18 residues long. The V and J ends lost 4 bases and 3 bases respectively, with 22 bases between them. Germline V gene lookup returns CDR1 LGHDT and CDR2 YNNKEL (reference sequence). The CDR3 region has the DNA TGTGCCAGCAGCCCGGGGTTGGGGGGGGAAACGGACAATCAGCCCCAGCATTTT. Translation: CASSPGLGGETDNQPQHF.

This clone was found once. The rearrangement links TRBV7-2 to TRBJ1-2, with TRBD1 as a possible D gene (6 bases). This CDR3 spans 14 amino acids. V lost 5 bases and J lost 2, with 12 bases in between. CDR1 is SGHTA and CDR2 is FQGNSA in the germline V gene. This CDR3 is CASSADSLNYGYTF. CDR3 nucleotide sequence: TGTGCCAGCAGCGCGGACAGCTTGAACTATGGCTACACCTTC.

This clone was seen a few times. The rearrangement uses TRBV2 and TRBJ1-5; 7 bases align to TRBD1. V trimming: 4 bases; J trimming: 4 bases; junction bases outside the gene matches: 16. The CDR3 runs to 18 residues. CDR1 and CDR2 from the germline V gene are SNHLY and FYNNEI. CDR3 in DNA: TGTGCCAGCAGTGCCCGCCCCGACAGGGCCCAACGAAATCAGCCCCAGCATTTT. It translates to CASSARPDRAQRNQPQHF.

This clone came up once. The rearrangement joins TRBV28 to TRBJ1-4; 7 nucleotides line up with TRBD1. The CDR3 spans 15 residues. The germline V gene encodes CDR1 MDHEN and CDR2 SYDVKM. The ends lost 4 bases at V and 8 bases at J; junction bases unmatched: 10. CDR3 sequence: CASSSRQGGLEKLFF. Here the CDR3 DNA reads TGTGCCAGCAGTTCCCGACAGGGTGGTTTGGAAAAACTGTTTTTT.

The chain recombines TRBV9 with TRBJ2-6, with D unresolved. CDR1 is SGDLS and CDR2 is YYNGEE in the germline V gene. The V and J ends lost 5 bases and 1 base respectively, with 7 bases between them. The CDR3 runs 14 residues. CDR3 bases: TGTGCCAGCAGTGCGAGTTCTGGGGCCAACGTCCTGACTTTC. Protein: CASSASSGANVLTF. The whole variable domain, remainder taken from reference TRBV9 and TRBJ2-6, is DSGVTQTPKHLITATGQRVTLRCSPRSGDLSVYWYQQSLDQGLQFLIQYYNGEERAKGNILERFSAQQFPDLHSELNLSSLELGDSALYFCASSASSGANVLTFGAGSRLTVL.

The chain recombines TRBV5-6 with TRBJ1-6; D remains unclear. With 6 bases removed from V and 0 bases from J, the gap between germline ends came to 10 bases. The CDR3 is made up of 15 amino acids. Germline V CDR1 and CDR2: SGHDT, YYEEEE. For the CDR3, the DNA is TGTGCCAGCAAACCGCCCGGCTCCTATAATTCACCCCTCCACTTT. This encodes CASKPPGSYNSPLHF.

The chain is built from TRBV18 and TRBJ2-7; D may be TRBD1 (5 bases). CDR3 length: 13 amino acids. V lost 3 bases and J lost 7, with 13 bases in between. Germline V lookup: CDR1 KGHSH, CDR2 LQKENI. For the CDR3, the DNA is TGTGCCAGCTCACCGGGGCGGAGTGGGGAGCAGTACTTC. This sequence encodes CASSPGRSGEQYF.

This rearrangement joins TRBV14 to TRBJ1-2; tentatively, D is TRBD1 (5 bases). This CDR3 has 14 residues. CDR1 is SGHDN and CDR2 is FVKESK in the germline V gene. Trimming cost V 0 bases and J 4 bases, with 9 bases left between them. The CDR3 here is CASSQENRFYGYTF. CDR3 coding DNA: TGTGCCAGCAGCCAAGAAAACAGGTTCTATGGCTACACCTTC. The full variable domain, in which reference TRBV14 and TRBJ1-2 provide the parts outside the CDR3, is EAGVTQFPSHSVIEKGQTVTLRCDPISGHDNLYWYRRVMGKEIKFLLHFVKESKQDESGMPNNRFLAERTGGTYSTLKVQPAELEDSGVYFCASSQENRFYGYTFGSGTRLTVV.

V usage is TRBV5-8 and J usage is TRBJ2-1; 7 bases line up with TRBD1. V lost 4 bases and J lost 9; bases outside the gene matches: 7. The CDR3 runs 13 residues. Germline V gives CDR1 SGHTS, CDR2 YDEGEE. DNA for the CDR3: TGTGCCAGCAGCCGCTCTTACAGGGGTGAGCAGTTCTTC. Protein product: CASSRSYRGEQFF.

This clone was picked up a small number of times. CDR3 protein: CASGDFYEQYF. CDR3 DNA sequence: TGTGCCAGCGGCGACTTCTACGAGCAGTACTTC. The gene calls are TRBV3-1 (or the pseudogene TRBV3-2) and TRBJ2-7; no reliable D call. Trimming removed 8 bases at V and 3 bases at J, with 8 bases between. Germline V gene lookup returns CDR1 LGHDT and CDR2 YNNKEL (reference sequence). CDR3 length: 11 residues.

The chain couples TRBV24-1 to TRBJ1-2; D is unclear. Trimming removed 3 bases at V and 6 bases at J, with 13 bases between. The CDR3 totals 14 residues. The V gene's germline CDR1 is KGHDR and CDR2 SFDVKD. The CDR3: CATSDARRPDGYTF. CDR3 sequence (DNA): TGTGCCACCAGTGATGCTAGAAGGCCCGATGGCTACACCTTC.

This clone was seen a single time. J is TRBJ2-1 and V is TRBV11-3; D unclear. Germline-derived CDR1 and CDR2 are SGHNT and YENEEA. The CDR3 has 13 amino acids. V was trimmed by 5 bases and J by 1 base, leaving 6 bases between them. For the CDR3, the DNA is TGTGCCAGCAGCCCCCCTTCCTACAATGAGCAGTTCTTC. Translating gives CASSPPSYNEQFF. The full variable domain, rest sourced from reference TRBV11-3 and TRBJ2-1, is EAGVVQSPRYKIIEKKQPVAFWCNPISGHNTLYWYLQNLGQGPELLIRYENEEAVDDSQLPKDRFSAERLKGVDSTLKIQPAELGDSAVYLCASSPPSYNEQFFGPGTRLTVL.

This clone has just one count. This chain joins TRBV5-4 and TRBJ2-1, with TRBD2 as a possible D gene (5 bases). Trimming pared 2 bases from V and 8 bases from J, leaving 14 bases between. CDR1 and CDR2 (germline): SGHNT, YYREEE (reference sequence). CDR3 length: 14 amino acids. CDR3 sequence (DNA): TGTGCCAGCAGCTTTAGCATGCAGGAGGATGAGCAGTTCTTC. Its translation is CASSFSMQEDEQFF.

This clone appeared once. For the CDR3, the DNA is TGTGCCAGCAGCGGGGGGATGACAGGGGTCGATTCACCCCTCCACTTT. Amino acid sequence: CASSGGMTGVDSPLHF. V is TRBV7-9 and J is TRBJ1-6; 8 positions agree with TRBD1. The germline V gene encodes CDR1 SEHNR and CDR2 FQNEAQ (reference sequence). With 5 bases clipped from V and 8 bases from J, the junction kept 11 bases outside the gene matches. The CDR3 runs to 16 residues. Based on the CDR3 plus reference TRBV7-9 and TRBJ1-6, the full variable domain is DTGVSQNPRHKITKRGQNVTFRCDPISEHNRLYWYRQTLGQGPEFLTYFQNEAQLEKSRLLSDRFSAERPKGSFSTLEIQRTEQGDSAMYLCASSGGMTGVDSPLHFGNGTRLTVT.

This rearrangement joins TRBV6-5 to TRBJ2-4; D is uncertain. Between the trimmed V and J ends, which lost 4 bases and 8 bases, there was a span of 6 bases. The CDR3 sequence is 11 residues long. CDR1 MNHEY and CDR2 SVGAGI come from the germline V gene. The CDR3: CASSSQDIQYF. CDR3 sequence (DNA): TGTGCCAGCAGTTCACAAGACATTCAGTACTTC.

The chain links TRBV4-1 to TRBJ2-3; D is unresolved. Germline V gene sequence: CDR1 MGHRA, CDR2 YSYEKL. V lost 2 bases and J 1 base, leaving 10 bases between the germline ends. The CDR3 covers 15 residues. The CDR3 reads CASSQNSLGTDTQYF. The CDR3 DNA sequence: TGCGCCAGCAGCCAAAACAGTTTGGGCACAGATACGCAGTATTTT.

The gene calls are TRBV10-1 and TRBJ2-7; tentatively, D is TRBD2 (5 bases). The CDR3 runs 14 residues. V was shortened by 0 bases and J by 3 bases, with 9 bases between the two germline ends. CDR1 WNHNN and CDR2 SYGVQD come from the germline V gene (reference sequence). This chain's CDR3 is CASSESMTIYEQYV. For the CDR3, the DNA is TGCGCCAGCAGTGAGTCGATGACTATCTACGAGCAGTACGTC.

The rearrangement joins TRBV5-1 to TRBJ1-2; D perhaps matches TRBD1 (6 bases). Looked up from germline, CDR1 is SGHRS and CDR2 is YFSETQ. Trimming stripped 1 base from V and 6 bases from J, with 22 bases between. The CDR3 length is 17 residues. Written as DNA, the CDR3 is TGCGCCAGCAGCTTGATGTCCTCTCTGGGGGCAGCGGATGGCTACACCTTC. Translated: CASSLMSSLGAADGYTF. Drawing the rest from reference TRBV5-1 and TRBJ1-2, the complete variable domain is KAGVTQTPRYLIKTRGQQVTLSCSPISGHRSVSWYQQTPGQGLQFLFEYFSETQRNKGNFPGRFSGRQFSNSRSEMNVSTLELGDSALYLCASSLMSSLGAADGYTFGSGTRLTVV.

The rearrangement uses TRBV24-1 and TRBJ2-3; 10 nucleotides line up with TRBD1. The CDR3 covers 13 residues. The germline V gene encodes CDR1 KGHDR and CDR2 SFDVKD. V lost 9 bases to trimming and J lost 5 bases; unmatched junction nucleotides: 4. CDR3 in DNA: TGTGCCACCGGCGGGACAGGGGTAGATACGCAGTATTTT. As protein: CATGGTGVDTQYF.

About this clone: Different DNA sequences within this sample yield the same CDR3. V usage is TRBV5-6 and J usage is TRBJ1-1; D unresolved. V lost 2 bases and J 0 bases, leaving 8 bases between the germline ends. Germline V gene sequence: CDR1 SGHDT, CDR2 YYEEEE. The CDR3 runs to 14 residues. As DNA, the CDR3 is TGTGCCAGCAGCTTCAGGAATATGAACACTGAAGCTTTCTTT. The encoded protein is CASSFRNMNTEAFF. Variable domain in full (rest from reference TRBV5-6 and TRBJ1-1): DAGVTQSPTHLIKTRGQQVTLRCSPKSGHDTVSWYQQALGQGPQFIFQYYEEEERQRGNFPDRFSGHQFPNYSSELNVNALLLGDSALYLCASSFRNMNTEAFFGQGTRLTVV.

J is TRBJ2-2 and V is TRBV4-1; 7 nucleotides line up with TRBD1. The CDR3 covers 15 residues. With V trimmed by 5 bases and J by 4 bases, 7 bases remained unmatched. Germline V gene lookup returns CDR1 MGHRA and CDR2 YSYEKL. DNA for the CDR3: TGCGCCAGCAGCGGCGACAGGGCGGGCACCGGGGAGCTGTTTTTT. Translation gives CASSGDRAGTGELFF.

The gene calls are TRBV21-1 and TRBJ1-2; the table's D call of TRBD1 was not tested on the DNA. TRBV21-1 is a pseudogene. The CDR3 runs to 14 residues. Written as DNA, the CDR3 is TGTGCCAGCACCATCCCCGGGACAGGGCTTGGCTACACCTTC. This translates into CASTIPGTGLGYTF.

In DNA form, the CDR3 reads TGTGCCCTTCGACAGCCGCAGTTCAATCAGCCCCAGCATTTT. Translated, it gives CALRQPQFNQPQHF. The chain combines TRBV5-3 with TRBJ1-5, with a possible D match to TRBD1 (5 bases). TRBV5-3 qualifies as an ORF whose function is uncertain. This CDR3 contains 14 residues. V shed 10 bases and J shed 3 bases, with 17 bases lying between them.

This sequence joins TRBV27 and TRBJ2-7, with TRBD1 as a possible D gene (6 bases). This CDR3 is built from 13 residues. V gave up 5 bases and J gave up 3 bases, with 11 bases separating them. From germline, CDR1 is MNHEY and CDR2 SMNVEV (reference sequence). The CDR3 loop reads CASSKGHNYEQYF. The DNA of the CDR3 is TGTGCCAGCAGTAAGGGACACAACTACGAGCAGTACTTC.